Listed here are 9 T cell receptor beta chains from one sample, sequenced in a study of T cell repertoires in cytomegalovirus infection. These receptors have no identified antigens. One entry per CDR3 protein, called by TCRdb with MiXCR from the reads. The repertoire holds around 71,000 distinct CDR3 sequences, with around 40% as singletons. The sample in question was CD8+ T cells from cultured PBMCs, obtained from culture after CMV antigen stimulation. The origin of the receptors is a human donor in good health (CMV status not recorded). Some clones in this sample may be carry-over from other donors' samples.

The V gene is TRBV9, the J gene TRBJ2-6, with 12 bases aligning to TRBD2. The V segment lost 0 bases and the J segment 4 bases; nucleotides outside the gene matches: 5. From germline, CDR1 is SGDLS and CDR2 YYNGEE. This CDR3 spans 18 amino acids. CDR3: CASSVASGGAVGANVLTF. The CDR3 DNA reads as TGTGCCAGCAGCGTAGCTAGCGGGGGGGCGGTAGGGGCCAACGTCCTGACTTTC.

This clonotype showed up just a few times. The chain combines TRBV7-8 with TRBJ2-1; 10 nucleotides align to TRBD2. The CDR3 is 17 residues long. Germline-derived CDR1 and CDR2 are SGHVS and FQNEAQ. Germline trimming cut 5 bases from V and 0 bases from J; bases unmatched to any gene: 7. This CDR3 reads CASSPYSGGSSYNEQFF. The CDR3 coding sequence is TGTGCCAGCAGCCCGTATAGCGGGGGGAGCTCCTACAATGAGCAGTTCTTC.

There are a few counts of this clonotype. This rearrangement joins TRBV6-1 to TRBJ1-5; no definite D call. The V end lost 4 bases, the J end lost 2 bases, and 12 bases lay between the germline ends. The length of the CDR3 is 15 residues. Looked up from germline, CDR1 is MNHNS and CDR2 is SASEGT. The CDR3 nucleotides read TGTGCCAGCAGTGCTAGGGAAGCGCGCAATCAGCCCCAGCATTTT. Protein sequence: CASSAREARNQPQHF.

This clonotype was counted at least ten times. The chain carries TRBV7-2 and TRBJ1-2, with D uncertain. The CDR3 contains 15 residues. CDR1 is SGHTA and CDR2 is FQGNSA in the germline V gene. Trimming took off 5 bases at V and 0 bases at J, with 13 bases between the two ends. CDR3 residues: CASSPLGPANYGYTF. CDR3 sequence (DNA): TGTGCCAGCAGCCCCCTAGGACCAGCTAACTATGGCTACACCTTC.

This chain connects TRBV7-9 to TRBJ1-5; 12 bases map to TRBD1. With 1 base clipped from V and 4 bases from J, the junction kept 5 bases outside the gene matches. The CDR3 consists of 17 residues. Germline values: CDR1 SEHNR, CDR2 FQNEAQ (reference sequence). The CDR3 sequence is CASSLGPGQGANQPQHF. The CDR3 DNA reads TGTGCCAGCAGCTTAGGCCCGGGACAGGGGGCGAATCAGCCCCAGCATTTT. The complete variable domain, with remaining parts taken from reference TRBV7-9 and TRBJ1-5, reads DTGVSQNPRHKITKRGQNVTFRCDPISEHNRLYWYRQTLGQGPEFLTYFQNEAQLEKSRLLSDRFSAERPKGSFSTLEIQRTEQGDSAMYLCASSLGPGQGANQPQHFGDGTRLSIL.

This clonotype was observed a few times. The chain has TRBV7-9 and TRBJ2-6, with 7 bases matching TRBD1. The CDR3 sequence is 15 residues long. V shed 5 bases and J 2 bases; nucleotides not matched to a gene: 3. Germline CDR1 is SEHNR and CDR2 is FQNEAQ (reference sequence). The CDR3 loop is CASSQTGPGANVLTF. Here the CDR3 DNA reads TGTGCCAGCAGCCAGACAGGGCCTGGGGCCAACGTCCTGACTTTC.

The rearrangement links TRBV2 to TRBJ2-5; a weak D match, TRBD2 (5 bases). V shed 0 bases and J shed 5 bases, with 16 bases lying between them. Per germline, CDR1 SNHLY and CDR2 FYNNEI. The CDR3 is made up of 16 amino acids. CDR3 in amino acids: CASSEASVLGGETQYF. DNA of the CDR3: TGTGCCAGCAGTGAAGCAAGTGTTTTGGGCGGGGAGACCCAGTACTTC.

In its sample, this clonotype was seen a few times. The chain recombines TRBV6-6 with TRBJ1-2; 9 positions agree with TRBD1. V trimming: 5 bases; J trimming: 5 bases; junction bases outside the gene matches: 9. This CDR3 comprises 15 residues. Germline CDR1 is MNHNY and CDR2 is SVGAGI (reference sequence). CDR3 bases: TGTGCCAGCAGTGTCCGGACAGGGGAGGGGTATGGCTACACCTTC. Translating it yields CASSVRTGEGYGYTF.

There are a few counts of this clonotype. The chain is built from TRBV19 and TRBJ1-5; D is unclear. The CDR3 runs 10 residues. Trimming removed 8 bases from V and 6 bases from J, with 5 bases in between. The germline V gene has CDR1 LNHDA and CDR2 SQIVND (reference sequence). The CDR3, as DNA: TGTGCCAGTGGATCTCAGCCCCAGCATTTT. Amino acid sequence: CASGSQPQHF.